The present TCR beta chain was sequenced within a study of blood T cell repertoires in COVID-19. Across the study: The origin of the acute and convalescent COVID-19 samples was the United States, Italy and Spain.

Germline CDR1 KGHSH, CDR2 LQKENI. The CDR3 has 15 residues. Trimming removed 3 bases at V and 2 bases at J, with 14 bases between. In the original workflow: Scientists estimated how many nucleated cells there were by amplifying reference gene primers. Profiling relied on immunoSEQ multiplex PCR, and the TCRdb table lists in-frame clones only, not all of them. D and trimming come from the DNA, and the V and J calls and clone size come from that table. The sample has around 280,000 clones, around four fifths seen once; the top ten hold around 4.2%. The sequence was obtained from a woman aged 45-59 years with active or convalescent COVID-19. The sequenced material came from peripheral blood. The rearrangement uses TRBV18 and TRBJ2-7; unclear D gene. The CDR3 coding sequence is TGTGCCAGCTCACCTCAGTCAGTTCCCGCCTACGAGCAGTACTTC. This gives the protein CASSPQSVPAYEQYF.